The rows below give T cell receptor beta chains drawn from one sample of a study of blood T cell repertoires in COVID-19. Method: immunoSEQ multiplex PCR; TCRdb's copy keeps in-frame clones and lacks some. Of 75,000 to 95,000 clones in the sample, 82% are singletons; the top ten hold about 30%. Sequenced: peripheral blood. The receptors were sampled from a human donor in a cohort sampled during active COVID-19. The CDR3 runs from the conserved cysteine through the conserved F or W. Fields, in order: J gene, D gene, clone size, V gene, CDR3 DNA, CDR3 protein. The D gene is left open where the match is weak. Expanded clones are given a class, and other clones once, few, many or no size at all.

>TRBJ1-1|.|few|TRBV5-1
TGCGCCAGCAGCGGTACGACAGGCCGATCCACTGAAGCTTTCTTT
CASSGTTGRSTEAFF
>TRBJ1-1|TRBD1|.|TRBV10-3
TGTGCCATCAGGGGACAGGGAGGCACTGAAGCTTTCTTT
CAIRGQGGTEAFF
>TRBJ2-5|.|.|TRBV30
TGTGCCTGGAGCGCGGGTCTGCGGGGAGAGACCCAGTACTTC
CAWSAGLRGETQYF
>TRBJ2-2|TRBD1|.|TRBV5-5
TGTGCCAGCAGCTCACAGGGGGCGTTTGGGGAGCTGTTTTTT
CASSSQGAFGELFF
>TRBJ1-1|.|.|TRBV4-1
TGCGCCAGCAGCCGAAAACCCGGGGACACTGAAGCTTTCTTT
CASSRKPGDTEAFF
>TRBJ2-1|TRBD2|.|TRBV15
TGTGCCACGCAGCAAGGCGGGGGGTATCATGAGCAGTTCTTC
CATQQGGGYHEQFF
>TRBJ1-3|.|.|TRBV27
TGTGCCAGCAGTTCGAGGCCCCTGGGAGGAAATACCATATATTTT
CASSSRPLGGNTIYF
>TRBJ1-2|.|.|TRBV5-6
TGTGCCAGCAGCTTGGAGGACAGACTGTATGGCTACACCTTC
CASSLEDRLYGYTF
>TRBJ1-2|TRBD1|.|TRBV2
TGTGCCAGCAGTGAACAGGGGGCGAGCTATGGCTACACCTTC
CASSEQGASYGYTF
>TRBJ1-1|.|.|TRBV5-1
TGCGCCAGCAGCACGCTTGAGGGGGTGAACACTGAAGCTTTCTTT
CASSTLEGVNTEAFF
>TRBJ2-1|TRBD1|many|TRBV7-9
TGTGCCAGCAGCTTACTCCGGGACAGCTCCTACAATGAGCAGTTCTTC
CASSLLRDSSYNEQFF
>TRBJ2-5|.|.|TRBV25-1
TGTGCCAGCAGTGAATTTATCCAAGAGACCCAGTACTTC
CASSEFIQETQYF
>TRBJ2-2|TRBD1|.|TRBV12-5
TGTGCTAGTGGTCCATGGACAGGGGGAGGCACCGGGAAGCTGTTTTTT
CASGPWTGGGTGKLFF
>TRBJ1-1|.|.|TRBV7-6
TGTGCCAGCAGCTTAGATTCTCGGACTGAAGCTTTCTTT
CASSLDSRTEAFF
>TRBJ1-1|.|.|TRBV7-6
TGTGCCAGCAGTCACTCGGCGGGGGGCACTGAAGCTTTCTTT
CASSHSAGGTEAFF
>TRBJ2-7|TRBD1|.|TRBV5-6
TGTGCCAGCAGCCCCCTACTATCCGGGACAGGGGGATCCTACGAGCAGTACTTC
CASSPLLSGTGGSYEQYF
>TRBJ2-2|TRBD2|.|TRBV2
TGTGCCAGCGGGACTAGCGGGGGGCAGACCGGGGAGCTGTTTTTT
CASGTSGGQTGELFF
>TRBJ2-7|.|.|TRBV29-1
TGCAGCGTTGCCCTGACTAGCTCCTACGAGCAGTACTTC
CSVALTSSYEQYF
>TRBJ1-1|TRBD1|.|TRBV7-9
TGTGCCAGCAGCCCCCAATGGGACAGGGTGGCTTTCTTT
CASSPQWDRVAFF
>TRBJ1-2|.|once|TRBV30
TGTGCCTGGAAGATGCAGGGAGGTCATGGCTACACCTTC
CAWKMQGGHGYTF
>TRBJ2-3|.|.|TRBV7-9
TGTGCCAGCAGCCCCTCCGGATATGGACTTGTCACAGATACGCAGTATTTT
CASSPSGYGLVTDTQYF
>TRBJ2-7|TRBD1|.|TRBV5-1
TGCGCCAGCAGCACGGGGACAGGAGTTATAAACGAGCAGTACTTC
CASSTGTGVINEQYF
>TRBJ2-3|.|.|TRBV7-3
TGTGCCAGCAGCCCGGGTGGAGATACGCAGTATTTT
CASSPGGDTQYF
>TRBJ2-1|.|.|TRBV4-1
TGCGCCAGCAGCCAAGCTCGGAGAAATGAGCAGTTCTTC
CASSQARRNEQFF
>TRBJ1-1|.|.|TRBV3-1/TRBV3-2
TGTGCCAGCAGCCAAGGACGGAGTGAAGCTTTCTTT
CASSQGRSEAFF
>TRBJ1-4|.|.|TRBV5-3
TGTGCCAGAAGCTCCGGTGGGGGGTCAGGGGAGGGGAAAGCCGCAACTAATGAAAAACTGTTTTTT
CARSSGGGSGEGKAATNEKLFF
>TRBJ2-3|.|few|TRBV15
TGTGCCACCAGCAGAGAGGGCCCCGGAACAGATACGCAGTATTTT
CATSREGPGTDTQYF
>TRBJ1-5|TRBD1|few|TRBV27
TGTGCCAGCAGTGAGGGGGCCCTGGGAAATCAGCCCCAGCATTTT
CASSEGALGNQPQHF
>TRBJ1-1|TRBD1|.|TRBV2
TGTGCCAGCAGTGGGGGACAGATGAACACTGAAGCTTTCTTT
CASSGGQMNTEAFF
>TRBJ2-5|.|.|TRBV20-1
TGCAGTGCTAGTAGCAGGGGACAAGAGACCCAGTACTTC
CSASSRGQETQYF
>TRBJ2-1|.|.|TRBV18
TGTGCCAGCTCACCAAACTGGGGTGCGGGTAGTAATGAGCAGTTCTTC
CASSPNWGAGSNEQFF
>TRBJ1-4|.|.|TRBV27
TGTGCCAGCAGTCCCGGCAGCTTGGAGAATGAAAAACTGTTTTTT
CASSPGSLENEKLFF
>TRBJ1-1|.|.|TRBV7-2
TGTGCCAGCAGCTTAGCGGGGGGGAACACTGAAGCTTTCTTT
CASSLAGGNTEAFF
>TRBJ2-1|TRBD2|.|TRBV7-9
TGTGCCAGCAGCCCATGGACTAGCGGGGGGCCCCCCCGATACAATGAGCAGTTCTTC
CASSPWTSGGPPRYNEQFF
>TRBJ1-1|TRBD1|.|TRBV7-9
TGTGCCAGCAGCTACTTGGGGGACAGGGAAGCTTTCTTT
CASSYLGDREAFF
>TRBJ1-2|.|.|TRBV6-6
TGTGCCAGCAGTTACCTTCCCACCGGGTTGCATGGCTACACCTTC
CASSYLPTGLHGYTF
>TRBJ1-3|TRBD1|.|TRBV5-6
TGTGCCAGCAGCGGCCCCGGGACAGCTGGAAACACCATATATTTT
CASSGPGTAGNTIYF
>TRBJ1-5|.|.|TRBV7-2
TGTGCCAGCAGCTTTCGGAATCAGCCCCAGCATTTT
CASSFRNQPQHF
>TRBJ1-2|TRBD1|.|TRBV5-4
TGTGCCAGCACCTTTCTAACAGGGGGGAATGGCTACACCTTC
CASTFLTGGNGYTF
>TRBJ1-5|.|.|TRBV18
TGTGCCAGCTCACCACAGCCTTATAGCAATCAGCCCCAGCATTTT
CASSPQPYSNQPQHF
>TRBJ1-2|TRBD1|.|TRBV5-4
TGTGCCAGCAGCTGGGGGACAGGCGGCGCTAACTATGGCTACACCTTC
CASSWGTGGANYGYTF
>TRBJ1-1|TRBD1|.|TRBV6-5
TGTGCCAGCAGTTACGACAGGGAGGTAGACACTGAAGCTTTCTTT
CASSYDREVDTEAFF
>TRBJ1-5|.|.|TRBV18
TGTGCCAGCTCACCGAATGGGGAGAGGTTCAATCAGCCCCAGCATTTT
CASSPNGERFNQPQHF
>TRBJ1-6|TRBD1|.|TRBV18
TGTGCCAGCTCGCGCGACAGGGATTCACCCCTCCACTTT
CASSRDRDSPLHF
>TRBJ1-2|.|.|TRBV18
TGTGCCAGCTCAATTGACACTTCTAACTATGGCTACACCTTC
CASSIDTSNYGYTF
>TRBJ2-3|.|.|TRBV5-1
TGCGCCAGCAGCTTGGGAGCTGATGCCACAGATACGCAGTATTTT
CASSLGADATDTQYF
>TRBJ1-2|.|.|TRBV5-4
TGTGCCAGCAGCCGACAGGATATGGTCTATGGCTACACCTTC
CASSRQDMVYGYTF
>TRBJ2-1|TRBD2|.|TRBV6-2/TRBV6-3
TGTGCCAGCAGTCTAGGCGTAGCGGGGGAGTACAATGAGCAGTTCTTC
CASSLGVAGEYNEQFF
>TRBJ2-3|TRBD1|.|TRBV7-3
TGTGCCAGCAGCTTGCTCGGGACAGGCACAGATACGCAGTATTTT
CASSLLGTGTDTQYF